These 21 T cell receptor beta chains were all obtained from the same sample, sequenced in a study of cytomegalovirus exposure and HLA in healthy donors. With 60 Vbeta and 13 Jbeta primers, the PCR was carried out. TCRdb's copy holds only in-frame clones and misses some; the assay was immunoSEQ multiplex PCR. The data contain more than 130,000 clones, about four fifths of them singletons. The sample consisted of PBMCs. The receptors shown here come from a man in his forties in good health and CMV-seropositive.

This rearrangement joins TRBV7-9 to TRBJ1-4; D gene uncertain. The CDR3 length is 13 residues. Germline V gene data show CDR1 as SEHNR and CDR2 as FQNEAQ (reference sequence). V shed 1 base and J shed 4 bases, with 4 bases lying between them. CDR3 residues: CASSLGSNEKLFF. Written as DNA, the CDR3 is TGTGCCAGCAGCTTAGGCAGTAATGAAAAACTGTTTTTT.

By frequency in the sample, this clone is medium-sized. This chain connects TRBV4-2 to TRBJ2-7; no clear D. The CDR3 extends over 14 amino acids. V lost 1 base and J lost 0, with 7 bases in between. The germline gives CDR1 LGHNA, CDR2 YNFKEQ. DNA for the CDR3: TGTGCCAGCAGCCAAGGTCGGAGCTCCTACGAGCAGTACTTC. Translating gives CASSQGRSSYEQYF.

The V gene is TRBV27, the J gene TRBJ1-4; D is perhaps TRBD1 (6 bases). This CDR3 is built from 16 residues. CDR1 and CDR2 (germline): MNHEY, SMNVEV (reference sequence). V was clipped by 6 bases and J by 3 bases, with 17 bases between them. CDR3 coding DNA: TGTGCCAGCAGCGCCTACCTGGGACACTCTAATGAAAAACTGTTTTTT. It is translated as CASSAYLGHSNEKLFF.

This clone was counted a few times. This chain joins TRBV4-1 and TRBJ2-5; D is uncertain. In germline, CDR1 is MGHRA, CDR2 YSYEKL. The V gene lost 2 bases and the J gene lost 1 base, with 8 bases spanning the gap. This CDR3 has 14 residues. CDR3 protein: CASSQSWAQETQYF. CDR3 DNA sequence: TGCGCCAGCAGCCAATCTTGGGCCCAAGAGACCCAGTACTTC.

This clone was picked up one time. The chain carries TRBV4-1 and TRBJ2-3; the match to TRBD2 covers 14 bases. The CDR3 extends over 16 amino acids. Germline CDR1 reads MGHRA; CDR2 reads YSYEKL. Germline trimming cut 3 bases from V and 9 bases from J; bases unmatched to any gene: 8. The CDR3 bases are TGCGCCAGCAGCCAGGGACTAGCGGGGGCCCCGAGCACGCAGTATTTT. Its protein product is CASSQGLAGAPSTQYF.

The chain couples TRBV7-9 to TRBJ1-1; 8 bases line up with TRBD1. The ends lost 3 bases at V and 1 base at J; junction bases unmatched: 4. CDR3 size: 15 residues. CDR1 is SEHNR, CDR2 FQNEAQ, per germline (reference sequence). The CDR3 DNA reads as TGTGCCAGCAGCTTTCCCGGGACAGGGAACACTGAAGCTTTCTTT. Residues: CASSFPGTGNTEAFF.

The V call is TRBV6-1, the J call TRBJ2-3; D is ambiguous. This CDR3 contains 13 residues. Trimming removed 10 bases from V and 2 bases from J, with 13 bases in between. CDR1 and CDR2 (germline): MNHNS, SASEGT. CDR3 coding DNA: TGTGCCATCCCCGGAGTGCCCACAGATACGCAGTATTTT. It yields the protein CAIPGVPTDTQYF.

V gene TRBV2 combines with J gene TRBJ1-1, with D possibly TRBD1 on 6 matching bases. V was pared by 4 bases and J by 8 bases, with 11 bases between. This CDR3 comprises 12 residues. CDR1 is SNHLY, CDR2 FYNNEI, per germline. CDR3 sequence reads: CASSASGVEAFF. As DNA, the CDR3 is TGTGCCAGCAGTGCTTCAGGGGTGGAAGCTTTCTTT.

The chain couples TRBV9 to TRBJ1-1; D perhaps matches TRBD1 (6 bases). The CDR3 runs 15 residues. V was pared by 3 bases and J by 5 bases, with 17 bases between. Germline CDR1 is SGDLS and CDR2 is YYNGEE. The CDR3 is CASSGKDSRGTEAFF. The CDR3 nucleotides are TGTGCCAGCAGCGGAAAGGACAGTCGAGGGACTGAAGCTTTCTTT.

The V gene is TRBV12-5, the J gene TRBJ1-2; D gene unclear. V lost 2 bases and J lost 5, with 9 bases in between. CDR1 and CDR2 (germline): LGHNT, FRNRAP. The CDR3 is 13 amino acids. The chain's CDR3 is CASGLSAEYGYTF. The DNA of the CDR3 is TGTGCTAGTGGTTTGTCCGCGGAGTATGGCTACACCTTC.

DNA of the CDR3: TGTGCCAGCGAAGGACACCCCTACGAGCAGTACTTC. This translates into CASEGHPYEQYF. The V and J genes are TRBV2 and TRBJ2-7, with D perhaps TRBD1 (5 bases). Trimming removed 8 bases from V and 2 bases from J, with 10 bases in between. CDR1 SNHLY and CDR2 FYNNEI come from the germline V gene. This CDR3 contains 12 residues.

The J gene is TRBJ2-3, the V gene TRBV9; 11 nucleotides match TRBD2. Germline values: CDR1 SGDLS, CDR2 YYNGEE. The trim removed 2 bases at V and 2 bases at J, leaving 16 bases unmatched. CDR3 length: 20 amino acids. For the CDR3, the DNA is TGTGCCAGCAGCGTCTTTAGCGGGAGGGTGACGGGTATGGACACAGATACGCAGTATTTT. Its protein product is CASSVFSGRVTGMDTDTQYF.

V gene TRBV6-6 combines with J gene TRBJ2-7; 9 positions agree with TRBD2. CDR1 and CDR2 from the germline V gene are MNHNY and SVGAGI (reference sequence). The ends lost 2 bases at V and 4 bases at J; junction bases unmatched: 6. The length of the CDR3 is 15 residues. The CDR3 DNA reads TGTGCCAGCAGTTACCATGAGGGACTAGCATACGAGCAGTACTTC. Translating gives CASSYHEGLAYEQYF.

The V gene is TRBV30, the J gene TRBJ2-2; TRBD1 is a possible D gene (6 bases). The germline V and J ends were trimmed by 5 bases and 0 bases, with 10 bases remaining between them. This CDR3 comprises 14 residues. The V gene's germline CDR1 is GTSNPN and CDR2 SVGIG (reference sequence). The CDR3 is CAWSQGTNTGELFF. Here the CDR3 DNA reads TGTGCCTGGTCACAGGGTACGAACACCGGGGAGCTGTTTTTT. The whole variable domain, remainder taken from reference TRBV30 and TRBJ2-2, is SQTIHQWPATLVQPVGSPLSLECTVEGTSNPNLYWYRQAAGRGLQLLFYSVGIGQISSEVPQNLSASRPQDRQFILSSKKLLLSDSGFYLCAWSQGTNTGELFFGEGSRLTVL.

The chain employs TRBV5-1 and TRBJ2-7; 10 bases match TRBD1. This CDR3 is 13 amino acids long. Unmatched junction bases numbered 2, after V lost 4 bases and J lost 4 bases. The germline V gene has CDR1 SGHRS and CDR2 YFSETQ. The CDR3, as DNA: TGCGCCAGCAGCCGGGACAGGGGTTACGAGCAGTACTTC. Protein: CASSRDRGYEQYF.

The CDR3 spells CASSETTGGSEAFF. The CDR3 nucleotides read TGCGCCAGCAGTGAAACAACAGGGGGCTCTGAAGCTTTCTTT. The chain links TRBV10-1 to TRBJ1-1; 9 bases are a match to TRBD1. The CDR3 runs to 14 residues. CDR1 is WNHNN, CDR2 SYGVQD, per germline (reference sequence). The J segment lost 6 bases and the V segment lost 3 bases, leaving 5 bases of the junction unmatched.

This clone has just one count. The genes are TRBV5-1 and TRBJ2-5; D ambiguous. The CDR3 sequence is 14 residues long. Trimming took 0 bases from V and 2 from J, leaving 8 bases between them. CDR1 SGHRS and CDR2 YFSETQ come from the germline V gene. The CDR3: CASSLGKTQETQYF. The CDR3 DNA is TGCGCCAGCAGCTTGGGGAAGACTCAAGAGACCCAGTACTTC. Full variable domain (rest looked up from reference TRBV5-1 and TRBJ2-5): KAGVTQTPRYLIKTRGQQVTLSCSPISGHRSVSWYQQTPGQGLQFLFEYFSETQRNKGNFPGRFSGRQFSNSRSEMNVSTLELGDSALYLCASSLGKTQETQYFGPGTRLLVL.

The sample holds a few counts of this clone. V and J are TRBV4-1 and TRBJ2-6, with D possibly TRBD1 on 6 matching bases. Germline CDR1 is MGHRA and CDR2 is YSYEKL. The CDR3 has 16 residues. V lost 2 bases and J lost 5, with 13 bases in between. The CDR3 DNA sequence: TGCGCCAGCAGCCAACCCCTGGGACAAAGGGCCAACGTCCTGACTTTC. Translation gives CASSQPLGQRANVLTF.

In DNA, the CDR3 is TGTGCCAGCAGTTTAAGTAGCAATGAGCAGTTCTTC. Translated: CASSLSSNEQFF. The chain is built from TRBV27 and TRBJ2-1, with no clear D. Looked up from germline, CDR1 is MNHEY and CDR2 is SMNVEV (reference sequence). The CDR3 runs 12 residues. V was cut by 2 bases and J by 6 bases, with 5 bases left in between.

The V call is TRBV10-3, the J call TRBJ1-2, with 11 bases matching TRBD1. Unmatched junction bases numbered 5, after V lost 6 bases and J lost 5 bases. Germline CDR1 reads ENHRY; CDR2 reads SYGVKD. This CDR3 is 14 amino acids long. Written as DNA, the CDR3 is TGTGCCATCAGGGGACAGGGGGGATGGTATGGCTACACCTTC. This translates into CAIRGQGGWYGYTF.

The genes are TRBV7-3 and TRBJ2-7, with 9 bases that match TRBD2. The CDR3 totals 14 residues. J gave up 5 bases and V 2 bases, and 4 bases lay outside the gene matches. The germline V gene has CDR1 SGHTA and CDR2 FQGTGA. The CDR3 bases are TGTGCCAGCAGCTTAGGCGGGAGGGCCGACGAGCAGTACTTC. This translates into CASSLGGRADEQYF. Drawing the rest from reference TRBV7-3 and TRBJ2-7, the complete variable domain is GAGVSQTPSNKVTEKGKYVELRCDPISGHTALYWYRQSLGQGPEFLIYFQGTGAADDSGLPNDRFFAVRPEGSVSTLKIQRTERGDSAVYLCASSLGGRADEQYFGPGTRLTVT.